This T cell receptor beta chain was captured by sequencing in a study of blood T cell repertoires in COVID-19. The wider study: Specimens from acute and convalescent COVID-19 originated in the United States, Italy and Spain. The cDNA or gDNA used as material had been derived from T cells, B-cell-depleted T cells, or PBMCs.

Trimming removed 8 bases from V and 0 bases from J, with 8 bases in between. Germline-derived CDR1 and CDR2 are MNHEY and SVGAGI. The CDR3 covers 13 residues. Authors' analysis steps: Estimation of nucleated cell counts relied on the amplification of reference gene primers. Sequencing used immunoSEQ multiplex PCR; TCRdb keeps in-frame clones, though not all of them. That table supplies the V and J calls and clone size; D and trimming were determined from the DNA. The data contain almost 80,000 clones, approximately 78% of them seen just once; the ten biggest clones take up under 45%. This clonotype was obtained from a woman aged 70 to 79 with acute or convalescent COVID-19. Sequencing was performed on peripheral blood. The chain combines TRBV6-5 with TRBJ1-5; D is unresolved. The CDR3 nucleotides are TGTGCCAGCTCACTCGATAGCAATCAGCCCCAGCATTTT. Translated: CASSLDSNQPQHF.